The 9 T cell receptor beta chains in this list originate from one sample, sequenced in a study of identifying expanded T cells in peripheral blood. Clones were read by immunoSEQ multiplex PCR, and TCRdb kept only the in-frame ones, dropping some. The sample consists of tens of thousands of clones, approximately 90% of them appearing once. The specimen was blood. These receptor sequences come from a person aged 18 to 69 in good health.

This clone was observed a handful of times. This chain links TRBV5-1 with TRBJ1-6, with 9 bases aligning to TRBD1. Trimming took 4 bases from V and 9 from J; bases not matched to a gene: 5. The CDR3 length is 14 residues. Germline V gene sequence: CDR1 SGHRS, CDR2 YFSETQ. In nucleotides, the CDR3 is TGCGCCAGCAGCCCTCGGGACAGGGCTTCACCCCTCCACTTT. Protein: CASSPRDRASPLHF.

The rearrangement links TRBV5-4 to TRBJ2-2; no reliable D call. V was shortened by 2 bases and J by 5 bases, with 7 bases between the two germline ends. The CDR3 has 13 residues. Germline CDR1 reads SGHNT; CDR2 reads YYREEE (reference sequence). CDR3 nucleotide sequence: TGTGCCAGCAGCTTATTCGGGACCGGGGAGCTGTTTTTT. Translation gives CASSLFGTGELFF.

This chain connects TRBV10-2 to TRBJ2-3; D unresolved. The germline V gene encodes CDR1 WSHSY and CDR2 SAAADI. V lost 7 bases and J lost 1, with 12 bases in between. This CDR3 spans 14 amino acids. CDR3 sequence (DNA): TGCGCCAGCATGTCAGAGAGACGCACAGATACGCAGTATTTT. This translates into CASMSERRTDTQYF.

The chain joins TRBV7-8 to TRBJ1-1; D unresolved. V was clipped by 5 bases and J by 4 bases, with 8 bases between them. Per germline, CDR1 SGHVS and CDR2 FQNEAQ. The length of the CDR3 is 12 residues. The CDR3 DNA reads TGTGCCAGCAGCCGGGTCCGCACTGAAGCTTTCTTT. This sequence encodes CASSRVRTEAFF. Full variable domain (remainder filled in from reference TRBV7-8 and TRBJ1-1): GAGVSQSPRYKVAKRGQDVALRCDPISGHVSLFWYQQALGQGPEFLTYFQNEAQLDKSGLPSDRFFAERPEGSVSTLKIQRTQQEDSAVYLCASSRVRTEAFFGQGTRLTVV.

V gene TRBV18 combines with J gene TRBJ1-5; TRBD1 agrees at 8 bases. The length of the CDR3 is 13 residues. The germline CDR1 and CDR2 sequences are KGHSH and LQKENI. The ends lost 8 bases at V and 4 bases at J; junction bases unmatched: 4. The DNA of the CDR3 is TGTGCCAGCGCGGGACAGGAGAATCAGCCCCAGCATTTT. The encoded protein is CASAGQENQPQHF.

The CDR3 region has the DNA TGTGCCAGCAGCTTTTCAGGGGGCGGGTACGAGCAGTACTTC. The encoded protein is CASSFSGGGYEQYF. V is TRBV7-2 and J is TRBJ2-5, with TRBD1 matching 8 bases. The DNA end is a closer match to TRBJ2-7, so the J assignment may be wrong. The CDR3 covers 14 residues. From germline, CDR1 is SGHTA and CDR2 FQGNSA.

The chain couples TRBV19 to TRBJ2-6; D ambiguous. Trimming removed 4 bases at V and 4 bases at J, with 5 bases between. Germline V gives CDR1 LNHDA, CDR2 SQIVND (reference sequence). This CDR3 comprises 13 residues. CDR3 sequence: CASSRSGANVLTF. In DNA form, the CDR3 reads TGTGCCAGTAGTAGATCGGGGGCCAACGTCCTGACTTTC.

This chain links TRBV10-3 with TRBJ1-5, with D hard to call. The V gene's germline CDR1 is ENHRY and CDR2 SYGVKD. This CDR3 contains 12 residues. V shed 3 bases and J shed 6 bases, with 6 bases lying between them. CDR3 protein: CAISDGVQPQHF. CDR3 DNA: TGTGCCATCAGTGACGGGGTTCAGCCCCAGCATTTT.

The chain couples TRBV9 to TRBJ2-5; maybe TRBD2 (6 bases). CDR1 is SGDLS and CDR2 is YYNGEE in the germline V gene. V gave up 3 bases and J gave up 5 bases, with 20 bases separating them. The CDR3 loop spans 16 amino acids. CDR3 amino acids: CASSAGGGLSTETQYF. In DNA form, the CDR3 reads TGTGCCAGCAGCGCTGGTGGAGGGCTTAGTACGGAGACCCAGTACTTC.